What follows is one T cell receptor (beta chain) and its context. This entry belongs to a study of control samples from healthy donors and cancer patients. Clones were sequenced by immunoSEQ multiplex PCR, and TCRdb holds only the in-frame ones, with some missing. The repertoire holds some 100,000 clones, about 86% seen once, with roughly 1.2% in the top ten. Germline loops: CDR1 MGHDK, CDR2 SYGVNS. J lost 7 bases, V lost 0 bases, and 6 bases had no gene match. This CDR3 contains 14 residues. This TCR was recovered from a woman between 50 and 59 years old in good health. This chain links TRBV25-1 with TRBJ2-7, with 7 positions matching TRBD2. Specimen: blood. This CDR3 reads CASSEYGTTGEQYF. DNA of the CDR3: TGTGCCAGCAGTGAATACGGGACTACGGGGGAGCAGTACTTC.